This T cell receptor (beta chain) was found in a study of T cells in Graves' hyperthyroidism and ophthalmopathy. Study as a whole: Before any treatment, at initial diagnosis, peripheral blood was collected.

Germline CDR1 is WNHNN and CDR2 is SYGVQD (reference sequence). With 7 bases removed from V and 2 bases from J, the gap between germline ends came to 17 bases. The CDR3 covers 15 residues. Using RNA transcripts as the source, TCR beta CDR3 regions were amplified. TCR CDR3 regions were first amplified by RT-PCR with HTBI primers. TCRdb reprocessed the multiplex PCR reads with MiXCR, giving one entry per CDR3 protein. The table lists approximately 370,000 distinct CDR3 sequences, about 17% of them singletons. This clonotype was seen more than once but under ten times. Uncontrolled infection, other autoimmune disease, pregnancy or lactation disqualified patients from enrolment.

The chain joins TRBV10-1 to TRBJ1-1, with D perhaps TRBD1 (5 bases). The sequenced sample was blood. The sequence was obtained from a woman in her 30s with Graves' hyperthyroidism that later progressed to Graves' ophthalmopathy. The CDR3 here is CASTRTIGANTEAFF. Here the CDR3 DNA reads TGCGCCAGCACTCGGACAATAGGGGCTAACACTGAAGCTTTCTTT.